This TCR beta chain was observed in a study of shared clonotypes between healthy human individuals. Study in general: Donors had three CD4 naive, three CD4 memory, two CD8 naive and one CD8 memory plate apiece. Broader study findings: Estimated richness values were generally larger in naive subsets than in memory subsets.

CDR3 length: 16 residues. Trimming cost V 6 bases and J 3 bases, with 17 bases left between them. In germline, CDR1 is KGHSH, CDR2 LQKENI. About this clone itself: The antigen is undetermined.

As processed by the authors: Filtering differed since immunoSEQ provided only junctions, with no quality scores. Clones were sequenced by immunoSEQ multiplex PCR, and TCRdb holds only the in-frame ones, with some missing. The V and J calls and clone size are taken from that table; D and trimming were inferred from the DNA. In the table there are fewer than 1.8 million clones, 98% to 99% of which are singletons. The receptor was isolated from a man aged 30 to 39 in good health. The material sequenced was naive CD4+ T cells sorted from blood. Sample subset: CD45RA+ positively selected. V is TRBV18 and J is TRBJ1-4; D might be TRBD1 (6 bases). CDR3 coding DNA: TGTGCCAGCTCCTCCCTACCGGGACACTCTAATGAAAAACTGTTTTTT. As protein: CASSSLPGHSNEKLFF.